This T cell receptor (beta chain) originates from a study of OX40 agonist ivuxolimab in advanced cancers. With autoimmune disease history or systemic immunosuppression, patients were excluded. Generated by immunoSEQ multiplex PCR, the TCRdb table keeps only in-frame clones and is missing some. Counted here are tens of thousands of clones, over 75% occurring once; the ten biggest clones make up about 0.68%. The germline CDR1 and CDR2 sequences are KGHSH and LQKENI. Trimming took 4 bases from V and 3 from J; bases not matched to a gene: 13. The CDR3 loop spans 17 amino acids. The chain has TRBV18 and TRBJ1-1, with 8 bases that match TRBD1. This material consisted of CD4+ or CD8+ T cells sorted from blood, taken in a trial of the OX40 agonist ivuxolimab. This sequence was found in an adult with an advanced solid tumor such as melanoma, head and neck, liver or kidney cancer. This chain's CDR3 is CASSQQNAGGRYTEAFF. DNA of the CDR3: TGTGCCAGCTCACAACAGAACGCAGGGGGCAGGTACACTGAAGCTTTCTTT. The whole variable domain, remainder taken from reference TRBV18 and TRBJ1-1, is NAGVMQNPRHLVRRRGQEARLRCSPMKGHSHVYWYRQLPEEGLKFMVYLQKENIIDESGMPKERFSAEFPKEGPSILRIQQVVRGDSAAYFCASSQQNAGGRYTEAFFGQGTRLTVV.